This TCR beta chain originates from a study of blood T cell repertoires in COVID-19. For the study at large: Samples taken during acute and convalescent COVID-19 were collected in the United States, Italy and Spain.

Only in-frame clones appear in the TCRdb table, and some are missing; sequencing was by immunoSEQ multiplex PCR. The profile shows about 250,000 clones, approximately 86% of them singletons. A Seattle source enrolled patients during active infection and followed them longitudinally. V was shortened by 7 bases and J by 2 bases, with 15 bases between the two germline ends. The CDR3 runs to 15 residues. From germline, CDR1 is SEHNR and CDR2 FQNEAQ (reference sequence). Input material: peripheral blood. This receptor was taken from a human donor with COVID-19, enrolled during active disease. The donor label of this sample is uncertain. This chain uses TRBV7-9 with TRBJ1-3; D gene uncertain. In DNA form, the CDR3 reads TGTGCCAGCAACGTTCAGGACGGGACTGGAAACACCATATATTTT. This gives the protein CASNVQDGTGNTIYF.